Listed below are T cell receptor beta chains from one sample, sequenced in a study of human T cells and chemical hapten exposure. TCRdb analysed the RACE reads with MiXCR anew, one entry per CDR3 protein. Of tens of thousands of distinct CDR3 sequences listed, 8.5% to 9% are singletons. Sample: whole blood, taken in connection with sensitization to the hapten diphenylcyclopropenone (DPC). Receptor source: a woman aged 45-65 years with alopecia areata. Some clones in this sample may be carry-over from other donors' samples. CDR3s include the opening cysteine and the closing phenylalanine or tryptophan. The D gene is left open where the match is weak. The size entry is marked missing in some rows and otherwise reads once, few, many or a size class.

D gene,V gene,J gene,clone size,CDR3 DNA,CDR3 protein
TRBD1,TRBV28,TRBJ2-7,many,TGTGCCAGCAGTTTTTACAGGGGGGAGCAGTACTTC,CASSFYRGEQYF
NA,TRBV5-6,TRBJ2-5,many,TGTGCCAGCAGCTTGGGTAAAGAGACCCAGTACTTC,CASSLGKETQYF
NA,TRBV11-2,TRBJ2-7,NA,TGTGCCAGCAGCCAGCACTACGAGCAGTACTTC,CASSQHYEQYF
NA,TRBV28,TRBJ1-2,few,TGTGCCATCCTTCGCCCGGGGGGGGCCTTTCTCTTC,CAILRPGGAFLF
NA,TRBV6-2/TRBV6-3,TRBJ2-3,few,TGTGCCAGCAGTTACTCGAATAGCTTCACAGATACGCAGTATTTT,CASSYSNSFTDTQYF
TRBD2,TRBV10-3,TRBJ2-3,few,TGTGCCATCAGCGGACTAGCGGGGGCGGCAGATACGCAGTATTTT,CAISGLAGAADTQYF
NA,TRBV27,TRBJ2-3,NA,TGTGCCAGCAGTTACGGGCTTAGCACAGATACGCAGTATTTT,CASSYGLSTDTQYF
NA,TRBV19,TRBJ1-1,many,TGTGCCAGTAGTTCCTGGAGTCCGGAGGGGACTGAAGCTTTCTTT,CASSSWSPEGTEAFF
NA,TRBV6-5,TRBJ1-1,few,TGTGCCGTACGAGGGGGTCCATCCTTGAACACTGAAGCTTTCTTT,CAVRGGPSLNTEAFF
TRBD1,TRBV28,TRBJ1-1,few,TGTGCCAGCAGTTCTGACAGGGCCACGAACACTGAAGCTTTCTTT,CASSSDRATNTEAFF
TRBD1,TRBV2,TRBJ1-5,few,TGTGCCAGCAGCGGCGACAGGGCGGGTCGACAGCCCCAGCATTTT,CASSGDRAGRQPQHF
NA,TRBV7-8,TRBJ2-1,NA,TGTGCCAGCAGCTTAGTAATCGCCGGGAACAATGAGCAGTTCTTC,CASSLVIAGNNEQFF
TRBD1,TRBV20-1,TRBJ1-2,NA,TGCAGTGCTGCCCGGACAGGGATCGACTATGGCTACACCTTC,CSAARTGIDYGYTF
TRBD2,TRBV5-6,TRBJ2-5,NA,TGTGCCAGCAGCTTGGAGCGACTAGCGGGAGGGCCGGGAGAGACCCAGTACTTC,CASSLERLAGGPGETQYF
TRBD2,TRBV5-1,TRBJ2-7,few,TGCGCCAGCAGCGTTAGCGGGAGTAACTACGAGCAGTACTTC,CASSVSGSNYEQYF
NA,TRBV29-1,TRBJ1-1,many,TGCAGCGTCCAGGAGAACACTGAAGCTTTCTTT,CSVQENTEAFF
NA,TRBV2,TRBJ1-1,few,TGTGCCAGCAGCGGGACGTCATGGACTGAAGCTTTCTTT,CASSGTSWTEAFF
NA,TRBV10-3,TRBJ2-1,NA,TGTGCCGTGACCACCGGACAGCTCTACAATGAGCAGTTCTTC,CAVTTGQLYNEQFF
TRBD1,TRBV7-2,TRBJ2-7,few,TGTGCCAGCAGGGATCCGGGACAGTATACCTCCTACGAGCAGTACTTC,CASRDPGQYTSYEQYF
TRBD1,TRBV29-1,TRBJ1-1,NA,TGCAGCGTTGGGCCATGGACAGGGAGGGGCACTGAAGCTTTCTTT,CSVGPWTGRGTEAFF
TRBD2,TRBV20-1,TRBJ2-1,many,TGCAGTGCTAGACCACTAGCGGGAGGGTATAGTGAGCAGTTCTTC,CSARPLAGGYSEQFF
NA,TRBV28,TRBJ2-2,NA,TGTGCCAGCAGTTTTGTTGCCGGGGAGCTGTTTTTT,CASSFVAGELFF
NA,TRBV29-1,TRBJ1-2,few,TGCAGCGTTGATTCAGGTGGAAGTGGCTACACCTTC,CSVDSGGSGYTF
TRBD1,TRBV12-5,TRBJ1-1,few,TGTGCTAGTGGAACGTTACAGGGGTGTGGGATGAACACTGAAGCTTTCTTT,CASGTLQGCGMNTEAFF
TRBD1,TRBV29-1,TRBJ1-1,many,TGCAGCGGTGACAGGGCCCCGAACACTGAAGCTTTCTTT,CSGDRAPNTEAFF
TRBD2,TRBV27,TRBJ2-3,few,TGTGCCACGGGGGGAGCGGGGATCGGAGATACGCAGTATTTT,CATGGAGIGDTQYF
NA,TRBV20-1,TRBJ1-4,many,TGCAGTGCTAGAGGGGTAGATGAAAAACTGTTTTTT,CSARGVDEKLFF
NA,TRBV28,TRBJ2-7,many,TGTGCCAGCAGTTTAATACGGGAGTCGGGCGAGCAGTACTTC,CASSLIRESGEQYF
NA,TRBV7-2,TRBJ2-5,few,TGTGCCAGCAGCTTAGTCCCCCCCCAAGAGACCCAGTACTTC,CASSLVPPQETQYF
TRBD1,TRBV28,TRBJ2-7,NA,TGTGCCACGAAGACCCGGGACAGGGGGTCCGGGCAGTACTTC,CATKTRDRGSGQYF
TRBD1,TRBV12-3/TRBV12-4,TRBJ1-5,NA,TGTGCCAGCAGTCCCGGGACAGGGGGCTCTCAGCCCCAGCATTTT,CASSPGTGGSQPQHF
TRBD1,TRBV29-1,TRBJ1-2,many,TGCAGCGTTGAAGATCGTAGGACAGGCGGCCCCACCTTC,CSVEDRRTGGPTF
NA,TRBV5-5,TRBJ2-2,few,TGTGCCAGCAGCTTGAGGGGCAGTTTAAACACCGGGGAGCTGTTTTTT,CASSLRGSLNTGELFF
TRBD2,TRBV29-1,TRBJ2-3,many,TGCAGCGTTGAAGTCGTGGATAGCGGGAGGACAGATACGCAGTATTTT,CSVEVVDSGRTDTQYF
NA,TRBV29-1,TRBJ2-1,NA,TGCAGCGTTGAAGAGGGCAGGGGGAGGAATGAGCAGTTCTTC,CSVEEGRGRNEQFF
TRBD1,TRBV7-9,TRBJ2-4,NA,TGTGCCAGCAGCAAGGACAGGACCGGGAAAAACATTCAGTACTTC,CASSKDRTGKNIQYF
TRBD1,TRBV20-1,TRBJ2-3,many,TGCAGTGCTAGACCCACGACAGGGCAGGCAGATACGCAGTATTTT,CSARPTTGQADTQYF
TRBD1,TRBV6-1,TRBJ1-6,NA,TGTGCCAGCATGGACAGGGGCATCTCCTATAATTCACCCCTCCACTTT,CASMDRGISYNSPLHF
NA,TRBV28,TRBJ1-4,many,TGTGCCAGCACCGACAATGAAAAACTGTTTTTT,CASTDNEKLFF
NA,TRBV5-1,TRBJ2-3,few,TGCGCCAGCACCCGCAGGGAAACAGATACGCAGTATTTT,CASTRRETDTQYF
NA,TRBV2,TRBJ2-3,NA,TGTGCCAGCAGTCGGACACCCCTGAGCACAGATACGCAGTATTTT,CASSRTPLSTDTQYF
NA,TRBV19,TRBJ1-5,NA,TGTGCCAGTAGTACCTGGACAGTGATCAATCAGCCCCAGCATTTT,CASSTWTVINQPQHF
NA,TRBV9,TRBJ2-5,NA,TGTGCCAGCAGCGTGCAGGGCCAAGAGACCCAGTACTTC,CASSVQGQETQYF
NA,TRBV28,TRBJ2-2,NA,TGTGCCAGCAGTACGGACGGGATATACCCCGGGGAGCTGTTTTTT,CASSTDGIYPGELFF
TRBD1,TRBV24-1,TRBJ1-5,NA,TGTGCCACCGGGACAGGCGATCAGCCCCAGCATTTT,CATGTGDQPQHF
NA,TRBV6-5,TRBJ1-1,many,TGTGCCAGCTGGGGGGGGCCAAGGAACACTGAAGCTTTCTTT,CASWGGPRNTEAFF
TRBD1,TRBV20-1,TRBJ1-2,many,TGCAGTGCCCCTCCAGGGGGTTACTATGGCTACACCTTC,CSAPPGGYYGYTF
TRBD1,TRBV29-1,TRBJ1-1,many,TGCAGCGTTGAAAGACAGGGTTCTGAAGCTTTCTTT,CSVERQGSEAFF
NA,TRBV29-1,TRBJ1-1,many,TGCAGCGTTGGGATCACTGAAGCTTTCTTT,CSVGITEAFF
NA,TRBV6-2/TRBV6-3,TRBJ1-1,NA,TGTGCCAGCAGTTTAGACAGACAGAACACTGAAGCTTTCTTT,CASSLDRQNTEAFF
TRBD1,TRBV5-1,TRBJ1-5,few,TGCGCCAGCAGCTTGGGCGACAGGGGTGGTCAGCCCCAGCATTTT,CASSLGDRGGQPQHF
NA,TRBV6-5,TRBJ2-4,few,TGTGCCAGCAGTTACACCGACACGACGAAAAACATTCAGTACTTC,CASSYTDTTKNIQYF